The T cell receptor (beta chain) described here comes from a study of blood T cells in healthy people across ages (dated by TCRdb to about 2015). About the investigation overall: In model experiments, template switching captured roughly one uniquely barcoded TCR beta cDNA molecule for every two T cells. The study measured age-related changes in TCR beta repertoire diversity using deep sequencing normalized with unique cDNA molecular identifiers. Donors of different ages were randomly distributed across sequencing lanes to avoid experimental bias. Donors were grouped into four age groups: young (average approximately 16 years), middle-aged (roughly 38), aged (about 59) and long-lived (just over 80). Two additional independent replicas of 1 million unique cDNA reads from the same blood draw were analyzed for two donors (one aged 18 to 30 and one aged 80 or older).

The cysteine opens and the phenylalanine closes a CDR3 of 15 amino acids. Of the read, only the CDR3 DNA is kept; its 45 bases are in frame from base 1. V and J lose 5 bases and 0 bases, and a span of 9 bases separates them. Looking up the germline V gene yields CDR1 KGHDR and CDR2 SFDVKD. Preparation of the library involved 5' RACE. The sequencing machine was an Illumina HiSeq 2500. The second PCR ran for about 7 to 11 cycles and used a J-beta primer mix along with a sample-barcoded 5' primer. Each TCR beta cDNA molecule received a unique molecular identifier from a template-switch 5' adaptor carrying 12 random nucleotides. Each sample yielded at least 3 million CDR3-containing paired-end reads. First-strand cDNA synthesis was performed from all RNA using the Mint cDNA synthesis kit, with priming by a TRBC-specific oligonucleotide. After uracil-DNA glycosylase treatment, a first 18-cycle PCR used universal primers M1SS and BC2_uni_R on all cDNA. In the original analysis: For normalization, 1 million high-quality reads, each with a distinct molecular identifier, were randomly selected from each sample. Instead of being binned into consensus sequences, reads with shared molecular identifiers were discarded. CDR3 identification, clonotype clustering and error correction used MiTCR with a Q25 quality threshold and the strictest error-elimination algorithm. A nonparametric unseen species model with Euler transformation was used to estimate a lower bound on total TCR beta diversity. In-frame beta chains were kept once TCRdb had trimmed the public reads at Q25 with fastp and called clones with MiXCR. Duplicate CDR3 protein sequences are folded into a single record with the most common DNA and genes. The V and J calls here are based on TCRdb, not the publication. The sample table holds some 710,000 distinct CDR3 sequences, of which 22% were seen once. The top ten hold around a fifth of the sample.

In this sample, this clonotype turned up a few times. This clone's antigen is unknown. No base quality values were provided; no much bigger clone lies one nucleotide off. Donors were a few dozen systemically healthy Caucasian individuals from Russia aged 6 to 90 years. Around 10 milliliters of peripheral blood were collected from each donor into EDTA-treated Vacutainer tubes. Ficoll-Paque density-gradient centrifugation was used to isolate PBMCs, with at least 7 million obtained per sample. Trizol reagent was used to extract total RNA from the PBMCs, yielding at least 5.5 micrograms per sample. For every donor, flow cytometry on a PBMC aliquot measured the percentage of naive CD45RAhigh/CD27high T cells. The investigation overall reported the following: Conclusive comparison of naive and antigen-experienced compartments was prevented by the profiling of bulk unsorted PBMCs. The CMV infection status of donors was not known, potentially confounding age-related changes in expanded clonotypes. As age increased, observed TCR beta diversity per million T cells dropped in a roughly linear way, and a significant reduction was already evident by age 40. A strong correlation was found between observed TCR beta diversity and the percentage of naive T cells measured by flow cytometry. Total diversity estimates from one million sequenced T cells were considered lower bounds and underestimates. Compared with the aged group, the long-lived group had more naive CD4+ T cells, fewer expanded clones and increased TCR diversity, a pattern suggesting age selection.

The V and J genes are TRBV24-1 and TRBJ2-2; the D segment could be TRBD1, given 6 matching bases. This TCR derives from a man between 65 and 85 years old in good health. The sequenced sample consisted of blood. The CDR3 reads CATSGAGANTGELFF. At the DNA level, the sequence is TGTGCCACCAGTGGGGCAGGGGCGAACACCGGGGAGCTGTTTTTT.